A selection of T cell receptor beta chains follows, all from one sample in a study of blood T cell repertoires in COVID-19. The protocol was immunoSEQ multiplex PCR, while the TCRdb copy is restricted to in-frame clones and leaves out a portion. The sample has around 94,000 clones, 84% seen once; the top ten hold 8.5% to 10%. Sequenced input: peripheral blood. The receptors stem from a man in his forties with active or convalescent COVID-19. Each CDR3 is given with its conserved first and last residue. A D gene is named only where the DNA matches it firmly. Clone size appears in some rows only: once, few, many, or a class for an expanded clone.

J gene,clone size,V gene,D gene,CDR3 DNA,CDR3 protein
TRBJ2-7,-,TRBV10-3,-,TGTGCCATCAGTGCACGGAGCTCCTACGAGCAGTACTTC,CAISARSSYEQYF
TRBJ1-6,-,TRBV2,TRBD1,TGTGCCAGCAGTGAGGAGGACAGGGTTGGTTCACCCCTCCACTTT,CASSEEDRVGSPLHF
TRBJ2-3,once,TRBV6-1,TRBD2,TGTGCCAGCAGTGAGACTAGCGGGGGGGCGGCAATTAGCACAGATACGCAGTATTTT,CASSETSGGAAISTDTQYF
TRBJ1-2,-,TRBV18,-,TGTGCCAGCTCACCAATGATAGCGACCGACTCGTACTACACCTTC,CASSPMIATDSYYTF
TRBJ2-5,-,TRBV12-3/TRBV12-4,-,TGTGCCAGCAGTTTAGACACCAGGGAGACCCAGTACTTC,CASSLDTRETQYF
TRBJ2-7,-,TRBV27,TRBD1,TGTGCCAGCAACAGGGGCGGGCCCGACCACGAGCAGTACTTC,CASNRGGPDHEQYF
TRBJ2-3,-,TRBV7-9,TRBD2,TGTGCCAGCAGATCTCAACGCGGGGAGGGTAAAGATACGCAGTATTTT,CASRSQRGEGKDTQYF
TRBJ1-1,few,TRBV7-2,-,TGTGCCAGCAGCTCGACAGCCCGTTTGGGGACTGAAGCTTTCTTT,CASSSTARLGTEAFF
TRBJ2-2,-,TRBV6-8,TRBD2,TGTGCCAGCAGTTACGTCCTAGCGGGGACCGGGGAGCTGTTTTTT,CASSYVLAGTGELFF
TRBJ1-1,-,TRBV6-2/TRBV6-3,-,TGTGCCAGCAGTTACATGGTCCGCGACACTGAAGCTTTCTTT,CASSYMVRDTEAFF